Included here is one T cell receptor (beta chain) sequence, with context. Its antigen is unknown. This entry is derived from a study of T cell responses to AZD1222 COVID-19 vaccine. Study-wide findings and caveats: White British donors predominated, females outnumbered males, and clonal diversity was possibly underestimated.

The germline V gene encodes CDR1 LGHNA and CDR2 YSLEER. V was pared by 0 bases and J by 5 bases, with 7 bases of the junction left unmatched. This CDR3 is built from 17 residues. Profiling relied on immunoSEQ multiplex PCR, and the TCRdb table lists in-frame clones only, not all of them. The sample contains roughly 120,000 clones, about 91% of which appear only once. This sequence joins TRBV4-3 and TRBJ1-6; 7 bases line up with TRBD1. This TCR came from an adult in good health. The starting material was peripheral blood, obtained on day 0 of AZD1222 vaccination. The CDR3 region has the DNA TGCGCCAGCAGCCAAGACGTCCAGGGGGTGAATAATTCACCCCTCCACTTT. As protein: CASSQDVQGVNNSPLHF.